This T cell receptor (beta chain) was recovered during a study of shared clonotypes between healthy human individuals. Whole-study context: The plates for each donor numbered three CD4 naive, three CD4 memory, two CD8 naive and one CD8 memory.

V lost 5 bases and J 0 bases, leaving 3 bases between the germline ends. Germline assignment: CDR1 MNHEY and CDR2 SVGAGI. This CDR3 comprises 12 residues. Concerning this clone itself: In the same sample, other DNA sequences code for this CDR3.

Healthy and HIV-negative, the adult donors had no recent acute infections or vaccinations. Donors were Caucasian adults residing in Nashville, Tennessee, USA. Repertoires were generated with immunoSEQ multiplex PCR, while TCRdb's copy carries only in-frame clones and drops some. The sample has more than 2 million clones; approximately 95% are singletons. The sequence was obtained from a man between 18 and 35 years old in good health. The chain couples TRBV6-5 to TRBJ2-3; D uncertain. The sequenced sample consisted of naive CD4+ T cells sorted from blood. Subset specified: CD45RA+ positively selected. Here the CDR3 reads CASSPSTDTQYF. As DNA, the CDR3 is TGTGCCAGCAGTCCTAGCACAGATACGCAGTATTTT.